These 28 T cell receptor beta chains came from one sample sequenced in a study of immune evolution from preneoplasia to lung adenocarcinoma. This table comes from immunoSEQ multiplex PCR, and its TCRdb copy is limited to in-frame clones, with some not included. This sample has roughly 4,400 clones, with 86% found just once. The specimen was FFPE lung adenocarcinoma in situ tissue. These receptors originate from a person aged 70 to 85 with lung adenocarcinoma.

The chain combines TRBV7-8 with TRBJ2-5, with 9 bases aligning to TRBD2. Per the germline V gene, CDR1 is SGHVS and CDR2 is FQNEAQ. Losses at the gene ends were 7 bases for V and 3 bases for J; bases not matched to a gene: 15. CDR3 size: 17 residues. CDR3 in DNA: TGTGCCAGCACCCCCGTAGAGGGGCTAGCGGGAAAAGAGACCCAGTACTTC. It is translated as CASTPVEGLAGKETQYF.

This CDR3 reads CASSPSTF. Here the CDR3 DNA reads TGTGCCAGCAGTCCCAGCACCTTC. The rearrangement joins TRBV28 to TRBJ1-2; no reliable D call. The CDR3 sequence is 8 residues long. V dropped 5 bases and J dropped 13 bases, with 5 bases sitting between them. In germline, CDR1 is MDHEN, CDR2 SYDVKM.

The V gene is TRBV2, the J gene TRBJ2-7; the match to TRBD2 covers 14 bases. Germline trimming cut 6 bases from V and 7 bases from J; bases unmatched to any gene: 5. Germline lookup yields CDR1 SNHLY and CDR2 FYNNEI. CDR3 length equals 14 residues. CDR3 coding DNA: TGTGCCAGCAGGGGGACTAGCGGGGGCCTGGAGCAGTACTTC. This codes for CASRGTSGGLEQYF.

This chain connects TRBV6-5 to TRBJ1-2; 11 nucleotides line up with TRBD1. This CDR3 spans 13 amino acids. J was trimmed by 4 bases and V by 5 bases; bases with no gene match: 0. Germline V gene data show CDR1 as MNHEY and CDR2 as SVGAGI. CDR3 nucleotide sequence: TGTGCCAGCAGTGGGACAGGGGGCTATGGCTACACCTTC. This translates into CASSGTGGYGYTF.

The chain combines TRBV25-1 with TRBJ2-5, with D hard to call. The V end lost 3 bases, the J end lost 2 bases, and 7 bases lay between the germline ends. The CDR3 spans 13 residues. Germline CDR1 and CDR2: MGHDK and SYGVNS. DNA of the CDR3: TGTGCCAGCAGTGATGCAGTACAAGAGACCCAGTACTTC. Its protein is CASSDAVQETQYF.

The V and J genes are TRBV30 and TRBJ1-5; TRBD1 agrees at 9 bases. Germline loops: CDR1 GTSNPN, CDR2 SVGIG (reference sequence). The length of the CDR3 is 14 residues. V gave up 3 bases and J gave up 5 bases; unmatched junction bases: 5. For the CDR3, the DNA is TGTGCCTGGAGCTTTCGGACAGGGGATCAGCCCCAGCATTTT. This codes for CAWSFRTGDQPQHF.

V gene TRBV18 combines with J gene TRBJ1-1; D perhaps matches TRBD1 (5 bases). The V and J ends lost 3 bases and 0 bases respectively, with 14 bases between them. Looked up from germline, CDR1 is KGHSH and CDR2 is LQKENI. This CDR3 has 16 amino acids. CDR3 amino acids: CASSPGLRQLNTEAFF. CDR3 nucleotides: TGTGCCAGCTCACCGGGACTTCGACAGCTGAACACTGAAGCTTTCTTT.

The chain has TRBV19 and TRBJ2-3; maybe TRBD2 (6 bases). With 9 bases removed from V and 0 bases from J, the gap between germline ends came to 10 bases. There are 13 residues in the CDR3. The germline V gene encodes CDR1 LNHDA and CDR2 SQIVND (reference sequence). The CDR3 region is CASAGRSTDTQYF. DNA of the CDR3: TGTGCCAGCGCCGGGAGAAGCACAGATACGCAGTATTTT. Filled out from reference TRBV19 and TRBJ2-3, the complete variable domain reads DGGITQSPKYLFRKEGQNVTLSCEQNLNHDAMYWYRQDPGQGLRLIYYSQIVNDFQKGDIAEGYSVSREKKESFPLTVTSAQKNPTAFYLCASAGRSTDTQYFGPGTRLTVL.

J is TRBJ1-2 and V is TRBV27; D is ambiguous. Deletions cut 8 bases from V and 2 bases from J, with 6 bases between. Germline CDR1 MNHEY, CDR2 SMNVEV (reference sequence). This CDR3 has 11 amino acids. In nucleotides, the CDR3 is TGTGCCAGCTCCGGGAACTATGGCTACACCTTC. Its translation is CASSGNYGYTF.

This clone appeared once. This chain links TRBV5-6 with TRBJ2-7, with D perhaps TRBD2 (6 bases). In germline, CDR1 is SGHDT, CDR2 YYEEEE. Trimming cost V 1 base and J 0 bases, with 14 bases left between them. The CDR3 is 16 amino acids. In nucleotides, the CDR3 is TGTGCCAGCAGCTTGTGGTTAGCGGAATTCTCCTACGAGCAGTACTTC. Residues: CASSLWLAEFSYEQYF.

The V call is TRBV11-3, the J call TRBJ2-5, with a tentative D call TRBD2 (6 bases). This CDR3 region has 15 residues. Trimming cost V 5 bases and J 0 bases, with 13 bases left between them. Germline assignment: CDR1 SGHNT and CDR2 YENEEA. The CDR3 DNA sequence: TGTGCCAGCAGCGGCGGCGGGGAGGACCAAGAGACCCAGTACTTC. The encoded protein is CASSGGGEDQETQYF.

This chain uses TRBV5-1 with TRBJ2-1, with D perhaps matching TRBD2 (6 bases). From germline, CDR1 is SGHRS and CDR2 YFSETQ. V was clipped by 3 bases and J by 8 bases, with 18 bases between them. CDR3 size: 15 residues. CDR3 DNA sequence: TGCGCCAGCAGCTCCGGTGGTAGCGGTTACGATGAGCAGTTCTTC. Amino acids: CASSSGGSGYDEQFF.

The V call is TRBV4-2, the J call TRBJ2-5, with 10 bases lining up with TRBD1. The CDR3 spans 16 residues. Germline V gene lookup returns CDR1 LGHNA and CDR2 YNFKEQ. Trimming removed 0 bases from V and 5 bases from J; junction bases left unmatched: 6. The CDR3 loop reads CASSQDDRGQEETQYF. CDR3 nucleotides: TGTGCCAGCAGCCAAGATGACAGGGGGCAGGAGGAGACCCAGTACTTC.

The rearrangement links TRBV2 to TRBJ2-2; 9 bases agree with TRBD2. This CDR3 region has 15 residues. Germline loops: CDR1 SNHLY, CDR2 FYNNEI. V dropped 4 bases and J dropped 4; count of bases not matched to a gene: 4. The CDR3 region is CASSAAGGLTGELFF. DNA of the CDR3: TGTGCCAGCAGTGCTGCGGGAGGGCTCACCGGGGAGCTGTTTTTT.

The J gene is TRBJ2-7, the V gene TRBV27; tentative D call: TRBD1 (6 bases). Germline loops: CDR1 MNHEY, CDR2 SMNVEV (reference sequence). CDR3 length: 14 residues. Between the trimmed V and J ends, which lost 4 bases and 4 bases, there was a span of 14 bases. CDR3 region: CASSSPDRFYEQYF. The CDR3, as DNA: TGTGCCAGCAGTTCCCCTGACAGGTTTTACGAGCAGTACTTC.

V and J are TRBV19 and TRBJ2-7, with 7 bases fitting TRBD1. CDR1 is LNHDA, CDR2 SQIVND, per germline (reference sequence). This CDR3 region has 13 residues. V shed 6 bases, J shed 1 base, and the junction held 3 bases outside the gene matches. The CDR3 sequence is CASSRTGSYEQYF. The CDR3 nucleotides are TGTGCCAGTAGCCGGACAGGATCCTACGAGCAGTACTTC.

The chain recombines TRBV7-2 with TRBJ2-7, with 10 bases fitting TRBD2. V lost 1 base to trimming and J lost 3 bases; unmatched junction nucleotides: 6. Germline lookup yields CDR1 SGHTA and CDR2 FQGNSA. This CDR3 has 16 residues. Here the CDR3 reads CASSLVRTSGYYEQYF. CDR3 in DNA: TGTGCCAGCAGCTTAGTGAGGACTAGCGGTTACTACGAGCAGTACTTC. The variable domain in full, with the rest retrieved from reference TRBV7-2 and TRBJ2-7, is GAGVSQSPSNKVTEKGKDVELRCDPISGHTALYWYRQSLGQGLEFLIYFQGNSAPDKSGLPSDRFSAERTGGSVSTLTIQRTQQEDSAVYLCASSLVRTSGYYEQYFGPGTRLTVT.

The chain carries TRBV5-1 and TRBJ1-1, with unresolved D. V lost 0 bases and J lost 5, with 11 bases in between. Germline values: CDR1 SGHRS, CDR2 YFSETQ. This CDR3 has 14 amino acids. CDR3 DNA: TGCGCCAGCAGCTTGGCGGCCCTTGGGACTGAAGCTTTCTTT. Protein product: CASSLAALGTEAFF.

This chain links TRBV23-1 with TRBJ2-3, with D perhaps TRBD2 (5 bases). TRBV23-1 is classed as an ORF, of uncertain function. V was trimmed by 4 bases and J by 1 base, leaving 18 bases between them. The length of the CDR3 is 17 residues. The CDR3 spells CASSPPLRDTRTDTQYF. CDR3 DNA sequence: TGCGCCAGCAGTCCACCCCTGAGGGATACCCGCACAGATACGCAGTATTTT.

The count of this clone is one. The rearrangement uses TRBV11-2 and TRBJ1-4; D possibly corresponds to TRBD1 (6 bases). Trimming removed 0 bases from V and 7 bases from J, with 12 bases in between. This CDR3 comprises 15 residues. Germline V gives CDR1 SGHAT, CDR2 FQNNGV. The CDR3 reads CASSLEPGAREKLFF. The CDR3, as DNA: TGTGCCAGCAGCTTAGAACCAGGGGCTCGTGAAAAACTGTTTTTT.

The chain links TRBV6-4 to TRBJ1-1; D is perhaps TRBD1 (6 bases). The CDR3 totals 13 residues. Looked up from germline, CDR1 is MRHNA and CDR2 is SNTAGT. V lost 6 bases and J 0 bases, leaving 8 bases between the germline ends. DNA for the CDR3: TGTGCCAGCAGGGACAGTTTGAACACTGAAGCTTTCTTT. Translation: CASRDSLNTEAFF.

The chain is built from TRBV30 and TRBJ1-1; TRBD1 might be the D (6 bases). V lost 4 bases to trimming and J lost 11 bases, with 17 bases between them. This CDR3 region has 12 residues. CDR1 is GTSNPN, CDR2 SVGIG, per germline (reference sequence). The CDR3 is CAWNRESPHAFF. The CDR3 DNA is TGTGCCTGGAACAGGGAATCCCCTCATGCTTTCTTT.

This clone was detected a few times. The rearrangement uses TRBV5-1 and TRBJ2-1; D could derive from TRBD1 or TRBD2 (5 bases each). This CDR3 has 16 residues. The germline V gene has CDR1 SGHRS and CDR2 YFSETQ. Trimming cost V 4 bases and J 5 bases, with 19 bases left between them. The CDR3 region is CASSPGNPGTNNEQFF. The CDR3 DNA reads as TGCGCCAGCAGCCCGGGTAACCCAGGGACCAACAATGAGCAGTTCTTC.

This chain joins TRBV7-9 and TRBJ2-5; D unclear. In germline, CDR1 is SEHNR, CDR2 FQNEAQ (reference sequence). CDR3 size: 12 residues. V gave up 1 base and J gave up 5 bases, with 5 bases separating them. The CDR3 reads CASSLESETQYF. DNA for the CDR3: TGTGCCAGCAGCTTAGAGTCGGAGACCCAGTACTTC.

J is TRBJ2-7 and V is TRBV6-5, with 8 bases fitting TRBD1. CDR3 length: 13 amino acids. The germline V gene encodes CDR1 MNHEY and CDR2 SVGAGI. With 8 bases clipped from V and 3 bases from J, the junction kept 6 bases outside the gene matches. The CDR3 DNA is TGTGCCAGCGGCCGACAGGGGAGCTACGAGCAGTACTTC. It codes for CASGRQGSYEQYF.

Here the CDR3 reads CASSLAQIVGFGYTF. The CDR3 DNA reads as TGTGCCAGCAGCTTAGCGCAAATTGTCGGGTTTGGCTACACCTTC. V gene TRBV7-2 combines with J gene TRBJ1-2; D ambiguous. Per germline, CDR1 SGHTA and CDR2 FQGNSA. Deletions cut 0 bases from V and 7 bases from J, with 15 bases between. The CDR3 covers 15 residues. Together with reference TRBV7-2 and TRBJ1-2, the CDR3 gives the full variable domain: GAGVSQSPSNKVTEKGKDVELRCDPISGHTALYWYRQSLGQGLEFLIYFQGNSAPDKSGLPSDRFSAERTGGSVSTLTIQRTQQEDSAVYLCASSLAQIVGFGYTFGSGTRLTVV.

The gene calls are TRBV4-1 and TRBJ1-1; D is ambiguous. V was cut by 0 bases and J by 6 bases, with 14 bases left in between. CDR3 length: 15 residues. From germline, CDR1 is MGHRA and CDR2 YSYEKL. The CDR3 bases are TGCGCCAGCAGCCAAGAGGCGGGAGGTATCGCTGAAGCTTTCTTT. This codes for CASSQEAGGIAEAFF.

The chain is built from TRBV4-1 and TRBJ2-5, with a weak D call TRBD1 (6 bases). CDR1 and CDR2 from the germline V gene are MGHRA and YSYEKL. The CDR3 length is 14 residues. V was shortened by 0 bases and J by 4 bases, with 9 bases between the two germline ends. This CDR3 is CASSQDPRGETQYF. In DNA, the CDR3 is TGCGCCAGCAGCCAAGATCCCAGGGGAGAGACCCAGTACTTC.